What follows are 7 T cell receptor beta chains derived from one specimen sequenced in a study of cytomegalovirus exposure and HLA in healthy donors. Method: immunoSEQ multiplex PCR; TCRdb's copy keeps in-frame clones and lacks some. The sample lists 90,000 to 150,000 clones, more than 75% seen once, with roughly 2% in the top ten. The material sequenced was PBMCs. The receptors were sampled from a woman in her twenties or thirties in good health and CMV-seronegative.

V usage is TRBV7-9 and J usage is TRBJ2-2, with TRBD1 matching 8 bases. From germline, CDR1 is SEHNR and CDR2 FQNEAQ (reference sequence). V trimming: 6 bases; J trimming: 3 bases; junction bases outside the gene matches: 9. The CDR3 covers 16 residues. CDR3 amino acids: CASSHHDRGDTGELFF. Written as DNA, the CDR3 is TGTGCCAGCAGTCATCACGACAGGGGAGACACCGGGGAGCTGTTTTTT.

Here the CDR3 reads CASSRGTGDTFNYGYTF. As DNA, the CDR3 is TGTGCCAGCTCACGAGGGACAGGAGATACCTTTAACTATGGCTACACCTTC. The V and J genes are TRBV18 and TRBJ1-2; 8 bases map to TRBD1. The V gene end was trimmed by 4 bases and the J gene end by 1 base; junction bases not matched to a gene: 11. The CDR3 extends over 17 amino acids. Germline V gene sequence: CDR1 KGHSH, CDR2 LQKENI. The variable domain in full, completed from reference TRBV18 and TRBJ1-2, reads NAGVMQNPRHLVRRRGQEARLRCSPMKGHSHVYWYRQLPEEGLKFMVYLQKENIIDESGMPKERFSAEFPKEGPSILRIQQVVRGDSAAYFCASSRGTGDTFNYGYTFGSGTRLTVV.

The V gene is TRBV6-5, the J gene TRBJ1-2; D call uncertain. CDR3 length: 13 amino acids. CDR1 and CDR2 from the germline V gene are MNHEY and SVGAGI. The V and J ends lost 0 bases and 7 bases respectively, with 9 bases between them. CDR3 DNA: TGTGCCAGCAGTTACTCGGCCGCCTTTGGCTACACCTTC. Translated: CASSYSAAFGYTF.

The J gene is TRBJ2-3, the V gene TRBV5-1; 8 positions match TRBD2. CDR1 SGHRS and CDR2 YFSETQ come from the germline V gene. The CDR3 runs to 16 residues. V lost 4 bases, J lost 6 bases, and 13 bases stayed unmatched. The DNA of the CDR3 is TGCGCCAGCAGCACATCGGTGCGGGGGGCGGGCGATACGCAGTATTTT. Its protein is CASSTSVRGAGDTQYF.

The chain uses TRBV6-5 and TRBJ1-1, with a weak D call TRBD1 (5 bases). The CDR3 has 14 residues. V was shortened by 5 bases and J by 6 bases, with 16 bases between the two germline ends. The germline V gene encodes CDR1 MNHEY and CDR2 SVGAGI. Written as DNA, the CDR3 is TGTGCCAGCAGTCCGCTTGAAGACAGCGCTGAAGCTTTCTTT. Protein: CASSPLEDSAEAFF.

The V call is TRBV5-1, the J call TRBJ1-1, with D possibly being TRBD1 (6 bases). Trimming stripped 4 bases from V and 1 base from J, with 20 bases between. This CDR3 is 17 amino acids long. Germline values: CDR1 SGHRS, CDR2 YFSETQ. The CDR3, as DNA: TGCGCCAGCAGCCACCCCAGGGACACGCCGAGGAACACTGAAGCTTTCTTT. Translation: CASSHPRDTPRNTEAFF.

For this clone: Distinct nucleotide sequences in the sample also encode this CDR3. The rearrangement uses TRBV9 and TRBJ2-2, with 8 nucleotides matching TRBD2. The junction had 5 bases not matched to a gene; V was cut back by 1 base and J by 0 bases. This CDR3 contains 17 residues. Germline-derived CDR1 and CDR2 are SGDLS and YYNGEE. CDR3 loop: CASSVLAGGSNTGELFF. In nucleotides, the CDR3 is TGTGCCAGCAGCGTATTGGCGGGGGGCTCGAACACCGGGGAGCTGTTTTTT.